This is a list of T cell receptor beta chains from one sample in a study of T cells in localized non-small cell lung cancer. This table comes from immunoSEQ multiplex PCR, and its TCRdb copy is limited to in-frame clones, with some not included. The table has about 59,000 clones, 91% seen once. The sample was peripheral blood, taken before any cancer treatment. The receptors shown here come from a man between 40 and 70 years old with stage I lung adenocarcinoma. CDR3s include the opening cysteine and the closing phenylalanine or tryptophan. The order of the fields is clone size, V gene, D gene, J gene, CDR3 protein, CDR3 DNA. D genes are given only for firm matches. Size is omitted from some rows. Given values are once, few, many or a class for expanded clones.

.	TRBV18	.	TRBJ1-1	CASSPAGRTEAFF	TGTGCCAGCTCACCGGCAGGGAGGACTGAAGCTTTCTTT
.	TRBV19	.	TRBJ1-5	CASSSRQVIQPQHF	TGTGCCAGTAGTTCCAGACAGGTCATTCAGCCCCAGCATTTT
.	TRBV9	TRBD2	TRBJ2-1	CASSAHPAGSRNNEQFF	TGTGCCAGCAGCGCCCACCCAGCGGGGAGCAGGAACAATGAGCAGTTCTTC
.	TRBV5-5	TRBD1	TRBJ2-7	CASSLGPGQSYEQYF	TGTGCCAGCAGCTTGGGGCCGGGACAGAGCTACGAGCAGTACTTC
.	TRBV9	.	TRBJ2-7	CASSVKPGSSYEQYF	TGTGCCAGCAGCGTAAAGCCCGGGAGCTCCTACGAGCAGTACTTC
.	TRBV29-1	TRBD1	TRBJ2-7	CSVARQGPYEQYF	TGCAGCGTTGCTCGACAGGGCCCCTACGAGCAGTACTTC
.	TRBV6-5	TRBD1	TRBJ1-2	CASSGDRAGGYTF	TGTGCCAGCAGTGGGGACAGGGCAGGCGGCTACACCTTC
once	TRBV27	TRBD1	TRBJ1-4	CASSKGAVSEKLFF	TGTGCCAGCAGTAAGGGGGCAGTAAGTGAAAAACTGTTTTTT
.	TRBV27	TRBD1	TRBJ2-7	CASSPGTGQYEQYF	TGTGCCAGCAGTCCCGGGACAGGACAGTACGAGCAGTACTTC
.	TRBV9	.	TRBJ1-2	CASSGGRQSYGYTF	TGTGCCAGCAGCGGGGGCCGCCAGAGCTATGGCTACACCTTC
.	TRBV5-4	TRBD1	TRBJ1-1	CASSLAGGGASMVAFF	TGTGCCAGCAGCTTGGCAGGAGGGGGCGCCTCTATGGTCGCTTTCTTT
.	TRBV27	.	TRBJ2-7	CASSLGLGSEQYF	TGTGCCAGCAGTTTAGGGCTAGGATCCGAGCAGTACTTC
.	TRBV9	.	TRBJ2-6	CASSVEPGLPFGANVLTF	TGTGCCAGCAGCGTAGAGCCAGGCCTCCCCTTCGGGGCCAACGTCCTGACTTTC
.	TRBV18	.	TRBJ1-1	CASSPRNTEAFF	TGTGCCAGCTCACCAAGGAACACTGAAGCTTTCTTT
once	TRBV7-9	TRBD1	TRBJ1-3	CASSPDRGPGNTIYF	TGTGCCAGCAGTCCGGACAGGGGGCCTGGAAACACCATATATTTT
.	TRBV30	.	TRBJ1-2	CAWSVGSRGYGYTF	TGTGCCTGGAGTGTCGGGTCCCGAGGGTATGGCTACACCTTC
.	TRBV9	.	TRBJ1-1	CASSSRGATEAFF	TGTGCCAGCAGCTCCCGCGGGGCCACTGAAGCTTTCTTT
.	TRBV6-5	.	TRBJ2-3	CASSLRQASTDTQYF	TGTGCCAGCAGCCTCCGACAGGCTAGCACAGATACGCAGTATTTT
.	TRBV2	.	TRBJ1-4	CASSIRAAEKLFF	TGTGCCAGCAGTATACGGGCGGCTGAAAAACTGTTTTTT
.	TRBV7-2	.	TRBJ2-1	CASSLVRAAGEQFF	TGTGCCAGCAGCTTAGTCAGGGCGGCGGGTGAGCAGTTCTTC
once	TRBV30	.	TRBJ1-5	CAWSSSGDQPQHF	TGTGCCTGGAGCTCCTCGGGCGATCAGCCCCAGCATTTT
.	TRBV7-9	.	TRBJ2-1	CASSRGFGNEQFF	TGTGCCAGCAGCCGGGGCTTTGGCAATGAGCAGTTCTTC
.	TRBV5-8	TRBD2	TRBJ2-2	CASSQDAGGPGELFF	TGTGCCAGCAGCCAAGATGCGGGAGGGCCCGGGGAGCTGTTTTTT
once	TRBV7-9	.	TRBJ2-7	CASRDSGGGAYEQYF	TGTGCCAGCAGGGACTCCGGCGGAGGAGCCTACGAGCAGTACTTC
.	TRBV9	TRBD2	TRBJ2-7	CASSASGKSYEQYF	TGTGCCAGCAGCGCCAGCGGGAAGTCCTACGAGCAGTACTTC
.	TRBV10-3	TRBD2	TRBJ2-3	CAISRGEADTQYF	TGTGCCATCAGCCGGGGGGAGGCAGATACGCAGTATTTT
.	TRBV4-1	TRBD2	TRBJ2-1	CASSKGLAGAYPNEQFF	TGCGCCAGCAGCAAGGGACTAGCGGGGGCTTACCCCAATGAGCAGTTCTTC
.	TRBV10-3	TRBD1	TRBJ2-1	CAISEYFTGQGSEQFF	TGTGCCATCAGTGAGTATTTCACGGGACAGGGCAGTGAGCAGTTCTTC
.	TRBV6-6	.	TRBJ2-6	CASSSATSGANVLTF	TGTGCCAGCAGTTCGGCGACCTCTGGGGCCAACGTCCTGACTTTC
.	TRBV18	.	TRBJ1-3	CASSQQGNTIYF	TGTGCCAGCTCGCAACAAGGAAACACCATATATTTT
.	TRBV4-1	.	TRBJ1-5	CASSQWRGQPQHF	TGCGCCAGCAGCCAATGGCGGGGTCAGCCCCAGCATTTT
.	TRBV15	.	TRBJ2-5	CATSRDRGRGETQYF	TGTGCCACCAGCAGAGATCGTGGACGGGGCGAGACCCAGTACTTC
.	TRBV6-6	TRBD2	TRBJ2-1	CASSYGGRGAYNEQFF	TGTGCCAGCAGTTATGGCGGGAGGGGGGCCTACAATGAGCAGTTCTTC
once	TRBV28	.	TRBJ2-7	CASIALGQGKGYEQYF	TGTGCCAGCATCGCATTAGGCCAGGGAAAGGGTTACGAGCAGTACTTC
.	TRBV5-4	.	TRBJ2-2	CASSLNPGTSNTGELFF	TGTGCCAGCAGCTTGAACCCCGGGACATCGAACACCGGGGAGCTGTTTTTT
.	TRBV4-1	.	TRBJ1-5	CASSHEISNQPQHF	TGCGCCAGCAGCCATGAGATTAGCAATCAGCCCCAGCATTTT
.	TRBV7-2	.	TRBJ2-7	CASSITRYEQYF	TGTGCCAGCAGCATTACTCGGTACGAGCAGTACTTC
.	TRBV9	.	TRBJ1-2	CASSNRRVDGYTF	TGTGCCAGCAGTAACCGGAGGGTGGATGGCTACACCTTC
.	TRBV30	TRBD2	TRBJ2-3	CAWSVLAGGTDTQYF	TGTGCCTGGAGTGTACTAGCGGGAGGAACAGATACGCAGTATTTT
.	TRBV27	.	TRBJ2-2	CASSFLTPGGELFF	TGTGCCAGCAGTTTCCTTACCCCGGGCGGGGAGCTGTTTTTT
.	TRBV27	.	TRBJ1-1	CASSFRASAEAFF	TGTGCCAGCAGTTTTAGGGCCTCAGCTGAAGCTTTCTTT
.	TRBV7-2	.	TRBJ2-5	CASSLSPSQETQYF	TGTGCCAGCAGCTTAAGCCCGAGCCAAGAGACCCAGTACTTC
.	TRBV28	TRBD2	TRBJ2-3	CASSPPSAGGRLYTDTQYF	TGTGCCAGCAGTCCCCCCTCAGCGGGAGGGCGGCTTTACACAGATACGCAGTATTTT
.	TRBV29-1	TRBD1	TRBJ1-5	CSVQGQDNQPQHF	TGCAGCGTTCAAGGACAGGACAATCAGCCCCAGCATTTT
.	TRBV4-3	.	TRBJ1-1	CASSQREGGGETEAFF	TGCGCCAGCAGCCAGCGAGAAGGAGGGGGGGAGACTGAAGCTTTCTTT
.	TRBV4-1	.	TRBJ1-3	CASSQATGRGVGNTIYF	TGCGCCAGCAGCCAAGCAACGGGTCGGGGGGTTGGAAACACCATATATTTT
.	TRBV5-8	.	TRBJ1-2	CASSLDRANYGYTF	TGTGCCAGCAGCTTGGATAGGGCAAACTATGGCTACACCTTC
.	TRBV19	TRBD2	TRBJ2-2	CASRPGLAGGHSGELFF	TGTGCCAGTAGGCCGGGACTAGCGGGAGGGCATTCCGGGGAGCTGTTTTTT
once	TRBV28	.	TRBJ2-3	CASSFKQARDTQYF	TGTGCCAGCAGTTTTAAGCAGGCAAGGGATACGCAGTATTTT
.	TRBV13	TRBD1	TRBJ2-7	CASSFSGTGNYEQYF	TGTGCCAGCAGCTTTTCCGGGACAGGGAACTACGAGCAGTACTTC